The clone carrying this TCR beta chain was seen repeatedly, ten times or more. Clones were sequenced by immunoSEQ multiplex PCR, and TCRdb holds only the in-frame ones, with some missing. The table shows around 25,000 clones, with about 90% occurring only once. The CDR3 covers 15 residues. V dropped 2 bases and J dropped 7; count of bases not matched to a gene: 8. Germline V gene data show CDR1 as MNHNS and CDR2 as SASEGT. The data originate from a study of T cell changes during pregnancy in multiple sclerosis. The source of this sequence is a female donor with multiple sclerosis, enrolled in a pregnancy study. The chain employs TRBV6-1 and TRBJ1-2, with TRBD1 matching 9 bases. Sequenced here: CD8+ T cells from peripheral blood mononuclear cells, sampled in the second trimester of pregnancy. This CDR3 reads CASSETLTGGFGYTF. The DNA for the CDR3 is TGTGCCAGCAGTGAAACATTAACAGGGGGCTTTGGCTACACCTTC.